Included here is one T cell receptor (beta chain) sequence, with context. The antigen is undetermined. This record belongs to a study of T cell responses to AZD1222 COVID-19 vaccine. Looking at the study overall: Second-dose intervals of approximately 4 or approximately 12 weeks were pooled.

Germline V gives CDR1 MNHEY, CDR2 SVGEGT. The CDR3 has 15 amino acids. J lost 5 bases, V lost 3 bases, and 7 bases had no gene match. Study outcomes and limitations: White British people made up most donors, females outnumbered males, and clonal diversity was possibly underestimated. Baseline serology detected seropositivity in only a handful of AZD1222 recipients. The breadth and depth of Spike-specific TCRs increased once two AZD1222 doses had been given.

Libraries were prepared by immunoSEQ multiplex PCR; TCRdb keeps only in-frame clonotypes and omits some of them. In the table there are about 130,000 clones, 90% to 95% of which are singletons. The receptor's source is an adult in good health. The gene calls are TRBV6-2 or TRBV6-3 and TRBJ2-1, with 7 bases matching TRBD1. The material sequenced was peripheral blood, taken on day 0 of AZD1222 vaccination. CDR3 DNA: TGTGCCAGCAGTTATTATAAGGGGGCTCACAATGAGCAGTTCTTC. Protein product: CASSYYKGAHNEQFF.